The 30 T cell receptor beta chains below come from one sample, sequenced in a study of memory CD4+ T cells and cytomegalovirus serostatus. The protocol was immunoSEQ multiplex PCR, while the TCRdb copy is restricted to in-frame clones and leaves out a portion. The table includes tens of thousands of clones, more than 75% detected once. Single viable CD3+CD4+CD8-CD45RO+ cells were sorted as the memory CD4+ T cells. The sequencing sample was made of memory CD4+ T cells from blood. The receptor source for this set is an adult in good health and CMV-seropositive.

The count of this clone is one. The rearrangement joins TRBV18 to TRBJ2-7; possibly TRBD2 for D (6 bases). The V and J ends lost 6 bases and 5 bases respectively, with 17 bases between them. This CDR3 contains 14 residues. The germline gives CDR1 KGHSH, CDR2 LQKENI. The CDR3 spells CASSRDAPGDEQYF. CDR3 coding DNA: TGTGCCAGCTCTAGAGACGCCCCGGGGGACGAGCAGTACTTC. The complete variable domain, with remaining parts taken from reference TRBV18 and TRBJ2-7, reads NAGVMQNPRHLVRRRGQEARLRCSPMKGHSHVYWYRQLPEEGLKFMVYLQKENIIDESGMPKERFSAEFPKEGPSILRIQQVVRGDSAAYFCASSRDAPGDEQYFGPGTRLTVT.

This chain connects TRBV15 to TRBJ2-3, with unresolved D. The V and J ends lost 0 bases and 5 bases respectively, with 9 bases between them. CDR3 size: 14 residues. Germline CDR1 LNHNV, CDR2 YYDKDF (reference sequence). CDR3 region: CATSRDAGKDTQYF. CDR3 DNA sequence: TGTGCCACCAGCAGAGATGCAGGAAAAGATACGCAGTATTTT. Full variable domain (remainder filled in from reference TRBV15 and TRBJ2-3): DAMVIQNPRYQVTQFGKPVTLSCSQTLNHNVMYWYQQKSSQAPKLLFHYYDKDFNNEADTPDNFQSRRPNTSFCFLDIRSPGLGDTAMYLCATSRDAGKDTQYFGPGTRLTVL.

This sequence joins TRBV5-1 and TRBJ2-3; D is unclear. CDR3 length equals 15 residues. Germline V gene sequence: CDR1 SGHRS, CDR2 YFSETQ. Deletions cut 2 bases from V and 2 bases from J, with 12 bases between. This CDR3 is CASSLRAAHTDTQYF. CDR3 DNA: TGCGCCAGCAGCTTAAGGGCAGCACACACAGATACGCAGTATTTT.

The J gene is TRBJ2-1, the V gene TRBV7-9; the match to TRBD1 covers 8 bases. The CDR3 spans 15 residues. The J segment lost 6 bases and the V segment lost 1 base, leaving 5 bases of the junction unmatched. Germline V gene data show CDR1 as SEHNR and CDR2 as FQNEAQ (reference sequence). For the CDR3, the DNA is TGTGCCAGCAGCTTAGGACAGGGGCAGATCAATGAGCAGTTCTTC. This gives the protein CASSLGQGQINEQFF.

The rearrangement joins TRBV6-5 to TRBJ2-1; the D gene is possibly TRBD1 (6 bases). V gave up 0 bases and J gave up 0 bases, with 9 bases separating them. The CDR3 spans 16 residues. CDR1 MNHEY and CDR2 SVGAGI come from the germline V gene. The CDR3 spells CASSYSNRVSYNEQFF. DNA of the CDR3: TGTGCCAGCAGTTACTCGAACAGGGTCTCCTACAATGAGCAGTTCTTC.

The rearrangement joins TRBV5-1 to TRBJ2-6; tentatively, D is TRBD1 (5 bases). V was shortened by 0 bases and J by 1 base, with 20 bases between the two germline ends. Germline assignment: CDR1 SGHRS and CDR2 YFSETQ. This CDR3 contains 20 residues. The CDR3 is CASSLEVGRERSSGANVLTF. The CDR3 coding sequence is TGCGCCAGCAGCTTGGAGGTAGGCAGGGAAAGGAGTTCTGGGGCCAACGTCCTGACTTTC.

The chain has TRBV12-5 and TRBJ2-1; 8 bases fit TRBD2. The CDR3 is made up of 14 amino acids. The germline V gene has CDR1 LGHNT and CDR2 FRNRAP. V dropped 3 bases and J dropped 9; count of bases not matched to a gene: 7. As DNA, the CDR3 is TGTGCTAGTGGTTTAACTAGCGGTGCGACTGAGCAGTTCTTC. Its protein product is CASGLTSGATEQFF.

This chain links TRBV5-1 with TRBJ1-6; 10 bases line up with TRBD1. The germline V gene encodes CDR1 SGHRS and CDR2 YFSETQ. This CDR3 is 18 amino acids long. The V gene end was trimmed by 0 bases and the J gene end by 6 bases; junction bases not matched to a gene: 9. CDR3 loop: CASSLGGRDRGSNSPLHF. The CDR3 bases are TGCGCCAGCAGCTTGGGAGGTCGGGACAGGGGATCTAATTCACCCCTCCACTTT.

V and J are TRBV19 and TRBJ2-7, with 11 nucleotides matching TRBD1. The ends lost 6 bases at V and 6 bases at J; junction bases unmatched: 13. The CDR3 runs 16 residues. Per the germline V gene, CDR1 is LNHDA and CDR2 is SQIVND (reference sequence). CDR3 DNA sequence: TGTGCCAGTAGCCGAAGGTTGGGACAGGGGGTTTCCGAGCAGTACTTC. This gives the protein CASSRRLGQGVSEQYF.

V and J are TRBV30 and TRBJ1-5; possible D gene TRBD1, 5 bases. The CDR3 length is 14 residues. Germline CDR1 and CDR2: GTSNPN and SVGIG (reference sequence). V lost 2 bases and J lost 7, with 15 bases in between. The CDR3 loop is CAWSRTQSGQPQHF. The DNA for the CDR3 is TGTGCCTGGAGTCGGACACAATCAGGGCAGCCCCAGCATTTT.

This clone was seen once. The J gene is TRBJ1-1, the V gene TRBV7-6, with D unclear. CDR1 and CDR2 (germline): SGHVS, FNYEAQ. V was clipped by 5 bases and J by 1 base, with 11 bases between them. The CDR3 spans 14 residues. CDR3 DNA: TGTGCCAGCAGCCCAGGCAACCAGAACACTGAAGCTTTCTTT. Amino acids: CASSPGNQNTEAFF.

This clone was counted a few times. This chain joins TRBV29-1 and TRBJ1-1, with unresolved D. Germline assignment: CDR1 SQVTM and CDR2 ANQGSEA. Trimming removed 0 bases at V and 4 bases at J, with 12 bases between. The CDR3 extends over 14 amino acids. The CDR3 protein is CSVEDPMEGTEAFF. CDR3 nucleotides: TGCAGCGTTGAAGATCCGATGGAGGGCACTGAAGCTTTCTTT.

This clone has just a few counts. CDR3 protein: CASSSGQGWDSPLHF. CDR3 sequence (DNA): TGTGCCAGCAGCTCGGGACAGGGGTGGGATTCACCCCTCCACTTT. This chain connects TRBV11-2 to TRBJ1-6, with 10 nucleotides matching TRBD1. J lost 8 bases, V lost 4 bases, and 5 bases had no gene match. CDR3 length: 15 amino acids. The germline V gene has CDR1 SGHAT and CDR2 FQNNGV. The complete variable domain, with remaining parts taken from reference TRBV11-2 and TRBJ1-6, reads EAGVAQSPRYKIIEKRQSVAFWCNPISGHATLYWYQQILGQGPKLLIQFQNNGVVDDSQLPKDRFSAERLKGVDSTLKIQPAKLEDSAVYLCASSSGQGWDSPLHFGNGTRLTVT.

The genes are TRBV5-1 and TRBJ2-7; D may be TRBD1 (5 bases). Germline V CDR1 and CDR2: SGHRS, YFSETQ. The CDR3 length is 14 residues. V lost 2 bases and J lost 2, with 11 bases in between. The CDR3 DNA is TGCGCCAGCAGCTTACAGGACGGAGCCTACGAGCAGTACTTC. As protein: CASSLQDGAYEQYF. Full variable domain (remainder filled in from reference TRBV5-1 and TRBJ2-7): KAGVTQTPRYLIKTRGQQVTLSCSPISGHRSVSWYQQTPGQGLQFLFEYFSETQRNKGNFPGRFSGRQFSNSRSEMNVSTLELGDSALYLCASSLQDGAYEQYFGPGTRLTVT.

The chain employs TRBV11-3 and TRBJ2-1; D is undetermined. This CDR3 has 11 residues. Germline values: CDR1 SGHNT, CDR2 YENEEA. The germline V and J ends were trimmed by 4 bases and 5 bases, with 3 bases remaining between them. As DNA, the CDR3 is TGTGCCAGCAGCTCGCACAATGAGCAGTTCTTC. It encodes CASSSHNEQFF.

The rearrangement uses TRBV7-9 and TRBJ2-7; 8 nucleotides line up with TRBD2. The CDR3 has 15 residues. V shed 4 bases, J shed 5 bases, and the junction held 10 bases outside the gene matches. Germline values: CDR1 SEHNR, CDR2 FQNEAQ (reference sequence). CDR3 DNA sequence: TGTGCCAGCAGCTCCGAAAGCGGGAGTAACAACGAGCAGTACTTC. This sequence encodes CASSSESGSNNEQYF.

The rearrangement links TRBV11-2 to TRBJ2-1; a weak D match, TRBD1 (7 bases). V was clipped by 4 bases and J by 4 bases, with 14 bases between them. This CDR3 comprises 15 residues. Germline V gives CDR1 SGHAT, CDR2 FQNNGV. In nucleotides, the CDR3 is TGTGCCAGCAGCTCACGGGGGACAGAGTACAATGAGCAGTTCTTC. Translation: CASSSRGTEYNEQFF.

The chain has TRBV7-8 and TRBJ2-1; D gene ambiguous. V lost 5 bases, J lost 5 bases, and 16 bases lay in between. The CDR3 runs to 15 residues. Germline V lookup: CDR1 SGHVS, CDR2 FQNEAQ. CDR3 protein: CASSVENSGHNEQFF. For the CDR3, the DNA is TGTGCCAGCAGCGTCGAAAATAGTGGTCACAATGAGCAGTTCTTC.

V gene TRBV19 combines with J gene TRBJ2-6, with D perhaps matching TRBD1 (6 bases). The CDR3 is made up of 17 amino acids. From germline, CDR1 is LNHDA and CDR2 SQIVND (reference sequence). The V end was cut by 4 bases, the J end by 4 bases, with 17 bases between. CDR3 region: CASSRDRPVQGANVLTF. The DNA for the CDR3 is TGTGCCAGTAGTAGAGACAGGCCAGTGCAAGGGGCCAACGTCCTGACTTTC.

The chain carries TRBV7-9 and TRBJ2-1; unclear D gene. The CDR3 extends over 13 amino acids. CDR1 and CDR2 from the germline V gene are SEHNR and FQNEAQ (reference sequence). The V end lost 0 bases, the J end lost 10 bases, and 10 bases lay between the germline ends. CDR3 amino acids: CASSLASAAEQFF. CDR3 sequence (DNA): TGTGCCAGCAGCTTAGCCTCGGCCGCAGAGCAGTTCTTC.

In this sample, this clone turned up once. The rearrangement joins TRBV7-6 to TRBJ2-1, with D uncertain. CDR1 is SGHVS, CDR2 FNYEAQ, per germline. Trimming stripped 1 base from V and 8 bases from J, with 9 bases between. This CDR3 region has 13 residues. The CDR3 DNA is TGTGCCAGCAGCTTAGGGGGTTTGGATGAGCAGTTCTTC. Its protein is CASSLGGLDEQFF.

CDR3 residues: CASSRSGTEAFF. In DNA form, the CDR3 reads TGTGCCAGCAGTCGGAGTGGCACTGAAGCTTTCTTT. The chain recombines TRBV28 with TRBJ1-1; no clear D. The CDR3 has 12 amino acids. The germline V gene encodes CDR1 MDHEN and CDR2 SYDVKM. Trimming took 5 bases from V and 4 from J, leaving 8 bases between them.

The chain carries TRBV19 and TRBJ1-1; 9 bases agree with TRBD1. Looked up from germline, CDR1 is LNHDA and CDR2 is SQIVND (reference sequence). The length of the CDR3 is 17 residues. V dropped 3 bases and J dropped 0; count of bases not matched to a gene: 8. Here the CDR3 reads CASSIVPGQGMNTEAFF. The DNA of the CDR3 is TGTGCCAGTAGTATCGTCCCGGGACAGGGAATGAACACTGAAGCTTTCTTT.

This rearrangement joins TRBV4-1 to TRBJ1-3; D is unresolved. The length of the CDR3 is 15 residues. Trimming took off 0 bases at V and 4 bases at J, with 10 bases between the two ends. The germline gives CDR1 MGHRA, CDR2 YSYEKL. CDR3 in amino acids: CASSQDLVRGNTIYF. In DNA, the CDR3 is TGCGCCAGCAGCCAAGATTTAGTCCGGGGAAACACCATATATTTT.

This clone was recorded only once. Other nucleotide sequences from this sample produce the same CDR3. J is TRBJ2-7 and V is TRBV11-2; no reliable D call. Germline CDR1 and CDR2: SGHAT and FQNNGV. The CDR3 contains 12 residues. The ends were cut back, 6 bases at V and 4 bases at J, with 10 bases in the middle. This chain's CDR3 is CASSPAGYEQYF. The CDR3 DNA reads as TGTGCCAGCAGTCCTGCTGGGTACGAGCAGTACTTC.

This chain uses TRBV7-9 with TRBJ2-2; D remains ambiguous. The CDR3 runs 13 residues. Trimming pared 4 bases from V and 2 bases from J, leaving 5 bases between. Germline lookup yields CDR1 SEHNR and CDR2 FQNEAQ (reference sequence). The CDR3 sequence is CASSSRNTGELFF. Here the CDR3 DNA reads TGTGCCAGCAGCTCACGAAACACCGGGGAGCTGTTTTTT.

This chain connects TRBV10-1 to TRBJ2-1, with 11 bases that match TRBD2. The CDR3 spans 15 residues. Per germline, CDR1 WNHNN and CDR2 SYGVQD (reference sequence). V was pared by 6 bases and J by 5 bases, with 6 bases of the junction left unmatched. CDR3 protein: CASRNSGGANNEQFF. The CDR3 coding sequence is TGCGCCAGCAGGAATAGCGGGGGGGCCAACAATGAGCAGTTCTTC.

The CDR3 nucleotides are TGTGCCAGCAGTCCCCCCTCTGGGGCCAACGTCCTGACTTTC. This gives the protein CASSPPSGANVLTF. The V and J genes are TRBV28 and TRBJ2-6; D unresolved. The CDR3 covers 14 residues. The germline CDR1 and CDR2 sequences are MDHEN and SYDVKM. V shed 5 bases and J shed 0 bases, with 5 bases lying between them.

The rearrangement links TRBV28 to TRBJ2-5; D perhaps matches TRBD1 (6 bases). The germline V and J ends were trimmed by 2 bases and 2 bases, with 12 bases remaining between them. The CDR3 totals 15 residues. Germline lookup yields CDR1 MDHEN and CDR2 SYDVKM. The DNA of the CDR3 is TGTGCCAGCAGTTTAGGGCAGGGGCTGCAAGAGACCCAGTACTTC. Amino acid sequence: CASSLGQGLQETQYF.

This chain links TRBV2 with TRBJ2-3, with unresolved D. There are 13 residues in the CDR3. Deletions cut 4 bases from V and 2 bases from J, with 7 bases between. Per the germline V gene, CDR1 is SNHLY and CDR2 is FYNNEI. The CDR3 DNA reads as TGTGCCAGCAGTGCCCCCTTCACAGATACGCAGTATTTT. This encodes CASSAPFTDTQYF.